This T cell receptor beta chain was captured in a study of molecular identifiers for immune sequencing clone quantification. CDR3 length equals 12 residues. The germline V and J ends were trimmed by 11 bases and 7 bases, with 17 bases remaining between them. Germline CDR1 and CDR2: SNHLY and FYNNEI. In the case of this clonotype: What it recognizes is unknown. With a much larger clone just one base away, this may be a read error.

Generation of bulk TCR libraries relied on previously described methods and listed TCR primers. TCRdb analysed the PCR reads with MiXCR anew, one entry per CDR3 protein. The sample shows approximately 550,000 distinct CDR3 sequences, under 30% of them seen only once. The authors sorted naive CD8 T cells as CD8+CD4-CCR7+CD45RA+. Study-level points and caveats: Identical barcode-sharing TCR molecules could lead to underestimated sizes for highly expanded clones. Clones that exceeded 20 RNA copies held over 99% of effector molecules, yet under 1% in naive cells.

This TCR was sampled from a human donor in good health. Some libraries in this study had Jurkat cell RNA spiked in. The chain employs TRBV2 and TRBJ1-1; D is perhaps TRBD1 (5 bases). Sequences were obtained from naive CD8+ T cells from blood, with Jurkat cell RNA spiked in. Subset meaning: FACS-sorted CD8+CD4-CCR7+CD45RA+ naive T cells. CDR3 protein: CAPIKGTLEAFF. The CDR3 DNA reads as TGTGCCCCCATTAAGGGGACCCTTGAAGCTTTCTTT.